A selection of T cell receptor beta chains follows, all from one sample in a study of blood T cell repertoires in COVID-19. This table comes from immunoSEQ multiplex PCR, and its TCRdb copy is limited to in-frame clones, with some not included. The sample has approximately 190,000 clones, approximately 84% seen once. The sample consisted of peripheral blood. Receptors were obtained from a woman between 65 and 79 years old with active or convalescent COVID-19. CDR3s include the opening cysteine and the closing phenylalanine or tryptophan. Fields, in order: D gene, V gene, J gene, clone size, CDR3 DNA, CDR3 protein. D genes are given only for firm matches. Clone size is stated in some rows and not others, as once, few, many or a class when expanded.

>.|TRBV7-8|TRBJ1-1|.
TGTGCCAGCAGCACCAGACAGTCTGAAGCTTTCTTT
CASSTRQSEAFF
>TRBD2|TRBV9|TRBJ2-2|.
TGTGCCAGCAGCGTAGCCCTAGCGGGAGCTCACGGGGAGCTGTTTTTT
CASSVALAGAHGELFF
>TRBD1|TRBV30|TRBJ1-2|.
TGTGCCTGGAGTCCCTCAGGGGGGTATGGCTACACCTTC
CAWSPSGGYGYTF
>TRBD1|TRBV5-4|TRBJ2-7|once
TGTGCCAGCAGCCCGACAGGGAACTCCTACGAGCAGTACTTC
CASSPTGNSYEQYF
>.|TRBV7-9|TRBJ2-7|.
TGTGCCAGCAGCTACTGGACCGTGGGGGGCTACGAGCAGTACTTC
CASSYWTVGGYEQYF
>TRBD2|TRBV5-1|TRBJ2-7|once
TGCGCCAGCAGCTCATCCCCCCGGGGCGGGAGGGTCGAGCAGTACTTC
CASSSSPRGGRVEQYF
>.|TRBV29-1|TRBJ1-1|once
TGCAGCGTTGATAATACTGTGACACGGTTAGACACTGAAGCTTTCTTT
CSVDNTVTRLDTEAFF
>TRBD1|TRBV5-4|TRBJ1-2|few
TGTGCCAGCAGCTTGGGACAGGGTTTTGGCTACACCTTC
CASSLGQGFGYTF
>TRBD2|TRBV5-1|TRBJ2-2|.
TGCGCCAGCAGCTTCCGACTAGCGGGAGGTGACACCGGGGAGCTGTTTTTT
CASSFRLAGGDTGELFF
>TRBD2|TRBV5-1|TRBJ2-5|.
TGCGCCAGCAGAACCGCCGACTTAGCGGGAGTAAGTCGAGAGACCCAGTACTTC
CASRTADLAGVSRETQYF
>TRBD2|TRBV7-2|TRBJ2-3|.
TGTGCCAGCAGCGCCGAGAGGGCGGGAGTTCTCGGGGCGGATACGCAGTATTTT
CASSAERAGVLGADTQYF
>.|TRBV30|TRBJ2-6|once
TGTGCCTGGAGCCAAACTCTAGTCACTGGGGCCAACGTCCTGACTTTC
CAWSQTLVTGANVLTF
>.|TRBV5-1|TRBJ2-1|.
TGCGCCAGCAGCTTTGGGGCTAACAATGAGCAGTTCTTC
CASSFGANNEQFF
>.|TRBV18|TRBJ1-3|once
TGTGCCAGCTCACCACAGCCGGGGGTCTCTGGAAACACCATATATTTT
CASSPQPGVSGNTIYF
>.|TRBV27|TRBJ2-2|once
TGTGCCAGCAGCCGATACACAGGGAGGGACACCGGGGAGCTGTTTTTT
CASSRYTGRDTGELFF
>TRBD1|TRBV30|TRBJ2-1|.
TGTGCCAGCCACGAGACAGGGGTGGTCAATGAGCAGTTCTTC
CASHETGVVNEQFF
>TRBD1|TRBV5-4|TRBJ2-3|.
TGTGCCAGCAGCCGACAGGGTAGGGTGAGCACAGATACGCAGTATTTT
CASSRQGRVSTDTQYF
>.|TRBV6-6|TRBJ2-7|.
TGTGCCAGCGTCCAGGGTCTTGGCGAGCAGTACTTC
CASVQGLGEQYF
>.|TRBV4-1|TRBJ1-2|.
TGCGCCAGCAGCCATGGGAGGGGACAAGACTATGGCTACACCTTC
CASSHGRGQDYGYTF
>TRBD2|TRBV7-3|TRBJ2-1|.
TGTGCCAGCAGCTTATGGGCCACTAGCGGCCTCAATGAGCAGTTCTTC
CASSLWATSGLNEQFF
>.|TRBV29-1|TRBJ1-2|.
TGCAGCGTTCCCAGGGGTGCGGGAGGATACACCTTC
CSVPRGAGGYTF
>.|TRBV6-6|TRBJ1-2|.
TGTGCCAGCAGTTTAGTCCGGGGAGTCTATGGCTACACCTTC
CASSLVRGVYGYTF
>.|TRBV6-5|TRBJ2-7|.
TGTGCCAGCAGTTACTCGTCCAGATACGCTCTCGTCGAGCAGTACTTC
CASSYSSRYALVEQYF
>.|TRBV6-5|TRBJ1-1|.
TGTGCCAGCAGTAACACAGGTCTGAACACTGAAGCTTTCTTT
CASSNTGLNTEAFF
>TRBD2|TRBV2|TRBJ2-1|.
TGTGCCAGCAGTTCCAAGCCCGGGACTAGCGGGAGAAATGAGCAGTTCTTC
CASSSKPGTSGRNEQFF
>.|TRBV28|TRBJ1-1|once
TGTGCCAGCACCTTATCTACTGAAGCTTTCTTT
CASTLSTEAFF
>.|TRBV28|TRBJ1-2|.
TGTGCCATCTACCTGGGGGGTTATGGCTACACCTTC
CAIYLGGYGYTF
>TRBD1|TRBV18|TRBJ2-2|.
TGTGCCAGCTCACCACCGACAGGGGGCCACGGGGAGCTGTTTTTT
CASSPPTGGHGELFF
>.|TRBV5-1|TRBJ2-1|.
TGCGCCAGCAGCTTGGCCGCCAACAGGGCCTACAATGAGCAGTTCTTC
CASSLAANRAYNEQFF
>TRBD2|TRBV14|TRBJ2-1|.
TGTGCCAGCAGCCAAGATCTCATCATGGCTAGCGGGACCGGCAATGAGCAGTTCTTC
CASSQDLIMASGTGNEQFF
>TRBD2|TRBV10-2|TRBJ2-2|.
TGCGCCAGCAGTGTAACGGGAGGGCCCTCCGGGGAGCTGTTTTTT
CASSVTGGPSGELFF
>.|TRBV5-4|TRBJ2-2|few
TGTGCCAGCAGCTTGGGACAGGGAGGAGGGCGGATCACCGGGGAGCTGTTTTTT
CASSLGQGGGRITGELFF
>TRBD1|TRBV7-7|TRBJ2-5|.
TGTGCTAGCAGCTCGACAGGGGCCCTGATGGAGACCCAGTACTTC
CASSSTGALMETQYF
>TRBD1|TRBV28|TRBJ1-1|.
TGTGCCAGCAGTTTAGGGACAGGAGTAATGAACACTGAAGCTTTCTTT
CASSLGTGVMNTEAFF
>TRBD2|TRBV10-3|TRBJ2-7|.
TGTGCCATCAGTGACCCGGGACTAGCCGGAGACGAGCAGTACTTC
CAISDPGLAGDEQYF
>.|TRBV6-5|TRBJ2-7|.
TGTGCCAGCAGGGGCGTCAGGGCGAGCTACGAGCAGTACTTC
CASRGVRASYEQYF
>.|TRBV27|TRBJ1-5|once
TGTGCCAGCAGTCCAAATAGCAATCAGCCCCAGCATTTT
CASSPNSNQPQHF